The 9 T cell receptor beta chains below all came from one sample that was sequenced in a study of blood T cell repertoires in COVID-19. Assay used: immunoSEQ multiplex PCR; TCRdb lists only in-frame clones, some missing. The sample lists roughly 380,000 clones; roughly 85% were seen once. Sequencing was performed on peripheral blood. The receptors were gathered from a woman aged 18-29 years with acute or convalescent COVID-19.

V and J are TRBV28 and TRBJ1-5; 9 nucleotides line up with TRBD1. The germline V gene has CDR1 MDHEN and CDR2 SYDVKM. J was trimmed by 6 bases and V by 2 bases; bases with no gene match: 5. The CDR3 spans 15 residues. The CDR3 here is CASSLPQGAGQPQHF. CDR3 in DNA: TGTGCCAGCAGTTTACCACAGGGGGCGGGTCAGCCCCAGCATTTT. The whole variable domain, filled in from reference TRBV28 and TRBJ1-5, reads DVKVTQSSRYLVKRTGEKVFLECVQDMDHENMFWYRQDPGLGLRLIYFSYDVKMKEKGDIPEGYSVSREKKERFSLILESASTNQTSMYLCASSLPQGAGQPQHFGDGTRLSIL.

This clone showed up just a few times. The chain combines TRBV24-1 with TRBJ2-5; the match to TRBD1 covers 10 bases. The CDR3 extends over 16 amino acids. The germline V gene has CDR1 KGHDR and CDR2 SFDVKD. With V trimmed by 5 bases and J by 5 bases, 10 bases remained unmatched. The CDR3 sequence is CATSGTPGQGSETQYF. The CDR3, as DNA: TGTGCCACCAGTGGGACGCCGGGACAGGGGTCGGAGACCCAGTACTTC.

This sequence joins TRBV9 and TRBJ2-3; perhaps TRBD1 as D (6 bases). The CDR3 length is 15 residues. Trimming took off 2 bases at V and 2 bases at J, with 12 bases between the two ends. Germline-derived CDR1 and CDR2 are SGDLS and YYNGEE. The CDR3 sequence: CASSVQGPSTDTQYF. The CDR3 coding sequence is TGTGCCAGCAGCGTGCAGGGGCCTTCCACAGATACGCAGTATTTT.

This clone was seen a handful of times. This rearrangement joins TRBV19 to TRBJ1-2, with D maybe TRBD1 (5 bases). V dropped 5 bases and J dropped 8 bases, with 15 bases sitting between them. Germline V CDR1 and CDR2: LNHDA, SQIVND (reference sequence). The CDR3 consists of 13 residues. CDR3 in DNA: TGTGCCAGTAGTGCACAGGTCGGTGGGGGCTACACCTTC. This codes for CASSAQVGGGYTF.

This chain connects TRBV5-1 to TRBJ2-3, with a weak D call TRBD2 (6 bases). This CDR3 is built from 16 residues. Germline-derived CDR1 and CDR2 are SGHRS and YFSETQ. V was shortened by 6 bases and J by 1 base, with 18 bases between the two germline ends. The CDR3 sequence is CASTDRPGTGTDTQYF. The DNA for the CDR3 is TGCGCCAGCACCGACAGACCAGGGACTGGCACAGATACGCAGTATTTT.

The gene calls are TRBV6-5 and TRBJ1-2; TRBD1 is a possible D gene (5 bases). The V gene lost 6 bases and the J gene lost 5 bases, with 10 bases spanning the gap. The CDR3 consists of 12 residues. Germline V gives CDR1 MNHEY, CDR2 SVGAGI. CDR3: CASRGGKYGYTF. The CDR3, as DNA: TGTGCCAGCAGGGGGGGGAAATATGGCTACACCTTC.

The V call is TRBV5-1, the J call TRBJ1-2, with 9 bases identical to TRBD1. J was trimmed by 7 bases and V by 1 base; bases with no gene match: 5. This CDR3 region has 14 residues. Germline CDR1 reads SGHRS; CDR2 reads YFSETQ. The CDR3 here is CASSLPTGGFGYTF. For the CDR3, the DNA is TGCGCCAGCAGCTTGCCGACAGGGGGATTTGGCTACACCTTC.

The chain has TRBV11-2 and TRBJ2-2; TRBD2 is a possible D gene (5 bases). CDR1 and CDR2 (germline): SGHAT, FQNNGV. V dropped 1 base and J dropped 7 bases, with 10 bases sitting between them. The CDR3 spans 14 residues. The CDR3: CASSLGPAGGELFF. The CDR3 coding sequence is TGTGCCAGCAGCTTAGGGCCGGCGGGCGGGGAGCTGTTTTTT.

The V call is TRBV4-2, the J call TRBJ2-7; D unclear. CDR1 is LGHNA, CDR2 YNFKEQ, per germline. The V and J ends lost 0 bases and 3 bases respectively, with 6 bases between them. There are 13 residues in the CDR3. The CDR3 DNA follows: TGTGCCAGCAGCCAAGATTCCGGCTACGAGCAGTACTTC. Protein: CASSQDSGYEQYF.